This TCR beta chain derives from a study of cytomegalovirus exposure and HLA in healthy donors. A word on this clone: Its specificity is unknown.

General study findings and limits: High specificity and sensitivity for cytomegalovirus status were reported for the classifier.

Germline V gene lookup returns CDR1 KGHSH and CDR2 LQKENI. V lost 0 bases, J lost 0 bases, and 12 bases lay in between. The CDR3 runs to 16 residues. Researchers ran the PCR with 60 Vbeta and 13 Jbeta primers. Sequencing was performed with immunoSEQ multiplex PCR; in TCRdb, only in-frame clones are kept and a portion is missing. The sample holds 150,000 to 200,000 clones, less than 80% seen once. V and J are TRBV18 and TRBJ2-7; a possible D gene is TRBD2 (5 bases). Sequenced: PBMCs. The sequence came from a man aged 40-50 years in good health and CMV-seronegative. The CDR3 loop reads CASSPPLRVGSYEQYF. The CDR3, as DNA: TGTGCCAGCTCACCACCGTTGAGGGTGGGCTCCTACGAGCAGTACTTC.